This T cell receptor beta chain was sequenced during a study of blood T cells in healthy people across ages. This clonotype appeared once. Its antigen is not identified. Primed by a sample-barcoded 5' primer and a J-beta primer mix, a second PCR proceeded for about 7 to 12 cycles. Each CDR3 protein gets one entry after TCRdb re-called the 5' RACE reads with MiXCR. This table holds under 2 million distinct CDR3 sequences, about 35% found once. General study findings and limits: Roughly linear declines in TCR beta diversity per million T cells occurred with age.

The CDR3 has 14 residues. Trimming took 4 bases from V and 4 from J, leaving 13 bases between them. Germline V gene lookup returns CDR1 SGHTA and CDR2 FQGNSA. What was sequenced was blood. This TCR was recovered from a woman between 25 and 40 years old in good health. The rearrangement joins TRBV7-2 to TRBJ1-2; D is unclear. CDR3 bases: TGTGCCAGCAGCTCCACGGGCATTATCTATGGCTACACCTTC. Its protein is CASSSTGIIYGYTF.